This is a list of T cell receptor beta chains from one sample in a study of blood T cell repertoires in COVID-19. Libraries were prepared by immunoSEQ multiplex PCR; TCRdb keeps only in-frame clonotypes and omits some of them. The data show around 500,000 clones, 85% to 90% seen once. The sample taken for sequencing was PBMCs or T cells enriched from blood (not recorded which). These receptors originate from a woman aged 35 to 49 who had recovered from COVID-19. CDR3s include the opening cysteine and the closing phenylalanine or tryptophan. The order of the fields is J gene, D gene, clone size, V gene, CDR3 protein, CDR3 DNA. D genes are given only for firm matches. Clone size, where shown, is once, few, many, or a class for clones that have expanded.

J gene: TRBJ2-1; D gene: TRBD2; clone size: NA; V gene: TRBV5-1; CDR3 protein: CASSAWTSGMNEQFF; CDR3 DNA: TGCGCCAGCAGCGCCTGGACTAGCGGGATGAATGAGCAGTTCTTC
J gene: TRBJ1-4; D gene: TRBD1; clone size: NA; V gene: TRBV5-4; CDR3 protein: CASSSPGQGSEKLFF; CDR3 DNA: TGTGCCAGCAGCTCCCCGGGACAGGGGAGTGAAAAACTGTTTTTT
J gene: TRBJ2-3; D gene: TRBD2; clone size: NA; V gene: TRBV19; CDR3 protein: CASSSFRRLASHDTQYF; CDR3 DNA: TGTGCCAGTAGTAGCTTTCGAAGACTAGCATCTCACGATACGCAGTATTTT
J gene: TRBJ2-7; D gene: NA; clone size: NA; V gene: TRBV7-6; CDR3 protein: CASSFAGSSVEQYF; CDR3 DNA: TGTGCCAGCAGCTTCGCGGGAAGTTCCGTCGAGCAGTACTTC
J gene: TRBJ2-7; D gene: NA; clone size: NA; V gene: TRBV24-1; CDR3 protein: CATSPPRTAKYEQYF; CDR3 DNA: TGTGCCACCAGTCCCCCCAGGACAGCTAAATACGAGCAGTACTTC
J gene: TRBJ1-4; D gene: NA; clone size: NA; V gene: TRBV27; CDR3 protein: CASSLRTVTNEKLFF; CDR3 DNA: TGTGCCAGCAGTTTACGGACAGTCACTAATGAAAAACTGTTTTTT
J gene: TRBJ2-5; D gene: NA; clone size: NA; V gene: TRBV6-5; CDR3 protein: CARGSGVGETQYF; CDR3 DNA: TGTGCCAGAGGTTCAGGGGTGGGAGAGACCCAGTACTTC
J gene: TRBJ1-6; D gene: TRBD1; clone size: NA; V gene: TRBV5-1; CDR3 protein: CASSVRQGGNSPLHF; CDR3 DNA: TGCGCCAGCAGCGTACGACAGGGTGGTAATTCACCCCTCCACTTT
J gene: TRBJ1-5; D gene: NA; clone size: NA; V gene: TRBV4-3; CDR3 protein: CASSQETGSGPQHF; CDR3 DNA: TGCGCCAGCAGCCAAGAAACAGGAAGTGGGCCCCAGCATTTT
J gene: TRBJ1-3; D gene: TRBD1; clone size: NA; V gene: TRBV10-3; CDR3 protein: CAITPTGDTNTIYF; CDR3 DNA: TGTGCCATCACCCCGACAGGGGACACAAACACCATATATTTT
J gene: TRBJ2-1; D gene: NA; clone size: NA; V gene: TRBV24-1; CDR3 protein: CATSDPDSLASYNEQFF; CDR3 DNA: TGTGCCACCAGTGATCCTGACAGTTTAGCCTCCTACAATGAGCAGTTCTTC
J gene: TRBJ1-2; D gene: NA; clone size: NA; V gene: TRBV5-1; CDR3 protein: CASSLQDINGYTF; CDR3 DNA: TGCGCCAGCAGCCTTCAGGACATCAACGGCTACACCTTC
J gene: TRBJ2-7; D gene: TRBD2; clone size: NA; V gene: TRBV7-2; CDR3 protein: CASSPVAGVSEQYF; CDR3 DNA: TGTGCCAGCAGCCCGGTAGCGGGAGTTAGTGAGCAGTACTTC
J gene: TRBJ2-1; D gene: TRBD2; clone size: NA; V gene: TRBV5-6; CDR3 protein: CASGTGLAGGEQFF; CDR3 DNA: TGTGCCAGCGGAACGGGACTAGCGGGAGGTGAGCAGTTCTTC
J gene: TRBJ1-5; D gene: NA; clone size: NA; V gene: TRBV6-1; CDR3 protein: CASSDREHHGQPQHF; CDR3 DNA: TGTGCCAGCAGTGACCGGGAGCATCACGGGCAGCCCCAGCATTTT
J gene: TRBJ2-5; D gene: NA; clone size: NA; V gene: TRBV5-6; CDR3 protein: CASSLAFVRLQETQYF; CDR3 DNA: TGTGCCAGCAGCTTGGCGTTCGTGCGACTCCAAGAGACCCAGTACTTC
J gene: TRBJ2-3; D gene: NA; clone size: NA; V gene: TRBV10-2; CDR3 protein: CASSATDTQYF; CDR3 DNA: TGCGCCAGCAGTGCGACAGATACGCAGTATTTT
J gene: TRBJ1-1; D gene: TRBD1; clone size: NA; V gene: TRBV27; CDR3 protein: CASRPGQGTEAFF; CDR3 DNA: TGTGCCAGCAGACCGGGACAGGGGACTGAAGCTTTCTTT
J gene: TRBJ1-2; D gene: NA; clone size: NA; V gene: TRBV24-1; CDR3 protein: CATSDLYGYTF; CDR3 DNA: TGTGCCACCAGTGACCTCTATGGCTACACCTTC
J gene: TRBJ2-7; D gene: NA; clone size: few; V gene: TRBV14; CDR3 protein: CASSQVLTEYEQYF; CDR3 DNA: TGTGCCAGCAGCCAAGTATTAACAGAATACGAGCAGTACTTC
J gene: TRBJ1-2; D gene: NA; clone size: once; V gene: TRBV29-1; CDR3 protein: CSSWGELRGYTF; CDR3 DNA: TGCAGCTCCTGGGGCGAGCTTCGGGGCTACACCTTC
J gene: TRBJ1-5; D gene: NA; clone size: NA; V gene: TRBV20-1; CDR3 protein: CSASWGDRSQPQHF; CDR3 DNA: TGCAGTGCTAGTTGGGGGGATAGGAGTCAGCCCCAGCATTTT
J gene: TRBJ2-7; D gene: TRBD1; clone size: NA; V gene: TRBV25-1; CDR3 protein: CASLGGPGQGTYEQYF; CDR3 DNA: TGTGCCAGCCTCGGGGGACCCGGACAGGGCACCTACGAGCAGTACTTC
J gene: TRBJ2-7; D gene: TRBD1; clone size: NA; V gene: TRBV10-3; CDR3 protein: CAIRNVTGGRGYEQYF; CDR3 DNA: TGTGCCATCAGGAATGTAACAGGGGGGAGAGGCTACGAGCAGTACTTC
J gene: TRBJ2-1; D gene: TRBD2; clone size: NA; V gene: TRBV7-9; CDR3 protein: CASSSSGRVYNEQFF; CDR3 DNA: TGTGCCAGCAGCTCTAGCGGGAGGGTCTACAATGAGCAGTTCTTC
J gene: TRBJ1-2; D gene: TRBD1; clone size: NA; V gene: TRBV4-3; CDR3 protein: CASSLGTGGVGSYTF; CDR3 DNA: TGCGCCAGCAGCCTCGGGACAGGGGGCGTGGGAAGCTACACCTTC